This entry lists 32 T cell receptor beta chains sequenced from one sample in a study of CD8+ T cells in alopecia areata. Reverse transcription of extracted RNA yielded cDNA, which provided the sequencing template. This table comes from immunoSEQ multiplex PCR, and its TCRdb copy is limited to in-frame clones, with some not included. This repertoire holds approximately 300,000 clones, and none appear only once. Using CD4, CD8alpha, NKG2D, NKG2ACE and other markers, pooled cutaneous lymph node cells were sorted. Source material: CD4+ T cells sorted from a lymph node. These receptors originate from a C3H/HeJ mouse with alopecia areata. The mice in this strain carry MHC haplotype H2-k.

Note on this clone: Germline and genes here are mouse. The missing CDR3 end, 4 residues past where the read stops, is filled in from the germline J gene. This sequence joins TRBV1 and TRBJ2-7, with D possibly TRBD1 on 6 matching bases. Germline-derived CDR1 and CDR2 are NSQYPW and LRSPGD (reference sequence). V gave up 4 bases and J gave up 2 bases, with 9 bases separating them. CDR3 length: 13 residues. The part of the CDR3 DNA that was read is TGCACCTGCAGTGACAGGGCCCCCTAT. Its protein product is CTCSDRAPY. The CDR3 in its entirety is CTCSDRAPYEQYF.

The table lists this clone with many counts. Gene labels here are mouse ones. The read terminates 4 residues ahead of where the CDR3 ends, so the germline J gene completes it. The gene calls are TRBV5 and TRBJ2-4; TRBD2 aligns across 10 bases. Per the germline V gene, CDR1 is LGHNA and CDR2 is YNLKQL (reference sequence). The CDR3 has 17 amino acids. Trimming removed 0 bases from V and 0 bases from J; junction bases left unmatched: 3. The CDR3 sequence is CASSQETGGTSQNTLYF. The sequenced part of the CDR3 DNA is TGTGCCAGCAGCCAAGAGACTGGGGGGACTAGTCAAAAC.

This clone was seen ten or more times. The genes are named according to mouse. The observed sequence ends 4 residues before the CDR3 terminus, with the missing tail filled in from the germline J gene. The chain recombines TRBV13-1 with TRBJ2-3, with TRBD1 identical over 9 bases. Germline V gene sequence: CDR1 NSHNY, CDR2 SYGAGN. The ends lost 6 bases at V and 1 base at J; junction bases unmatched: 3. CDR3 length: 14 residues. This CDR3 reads CASKTGGGAETLYF. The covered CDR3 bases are TGTGCCAGCAAGACAGGGGGGGGTGCAGAA.

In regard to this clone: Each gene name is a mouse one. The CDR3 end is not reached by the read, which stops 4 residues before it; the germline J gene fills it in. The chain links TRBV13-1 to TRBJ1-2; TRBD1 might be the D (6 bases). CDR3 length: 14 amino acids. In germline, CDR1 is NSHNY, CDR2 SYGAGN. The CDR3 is CASSDGWGGGDYTF. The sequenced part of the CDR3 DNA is TGTGCCAGCAGTGATGGCTGGGGGGGCGGC.

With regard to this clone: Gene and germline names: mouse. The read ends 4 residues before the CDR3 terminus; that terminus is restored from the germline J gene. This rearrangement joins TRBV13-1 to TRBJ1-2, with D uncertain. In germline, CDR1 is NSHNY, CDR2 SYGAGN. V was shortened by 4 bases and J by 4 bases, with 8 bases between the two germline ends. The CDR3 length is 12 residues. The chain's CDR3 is CASSSQGSDYTF. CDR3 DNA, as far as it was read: TGTGCCAGCAGTTCTCAAGGCTCC.

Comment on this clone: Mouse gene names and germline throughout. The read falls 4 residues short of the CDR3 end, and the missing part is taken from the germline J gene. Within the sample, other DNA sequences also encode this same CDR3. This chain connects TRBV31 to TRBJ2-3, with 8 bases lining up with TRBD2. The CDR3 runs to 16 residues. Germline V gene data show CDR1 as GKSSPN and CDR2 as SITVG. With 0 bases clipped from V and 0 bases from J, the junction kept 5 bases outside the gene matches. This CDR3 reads CAWSLRLGGSAETLYF. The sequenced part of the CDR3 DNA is TGTGCCTGGAGTCTGCGGCTGGGGGGTAGTGCAGAA.

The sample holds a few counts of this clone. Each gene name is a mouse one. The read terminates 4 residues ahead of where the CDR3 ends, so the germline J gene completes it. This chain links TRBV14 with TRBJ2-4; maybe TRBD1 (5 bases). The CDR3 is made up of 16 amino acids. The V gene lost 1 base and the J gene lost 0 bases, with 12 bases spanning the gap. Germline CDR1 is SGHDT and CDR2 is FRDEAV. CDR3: CASSFPSDISQNTLYF. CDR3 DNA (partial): TGTGCCAGCAGTTTCCCCTCGGACATTAGTCAAAAC.

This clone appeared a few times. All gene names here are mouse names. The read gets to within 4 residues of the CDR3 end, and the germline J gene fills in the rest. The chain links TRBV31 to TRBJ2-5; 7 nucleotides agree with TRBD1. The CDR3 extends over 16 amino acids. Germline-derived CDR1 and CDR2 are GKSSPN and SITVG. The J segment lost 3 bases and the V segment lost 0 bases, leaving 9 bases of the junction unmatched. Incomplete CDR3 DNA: TGTGCCTGGAGTCTTCCCCGCGGCAGGGGGCAAGAC. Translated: CAWSLPRGRGQD. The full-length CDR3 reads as CAWSLPRGRGQDTQYF.

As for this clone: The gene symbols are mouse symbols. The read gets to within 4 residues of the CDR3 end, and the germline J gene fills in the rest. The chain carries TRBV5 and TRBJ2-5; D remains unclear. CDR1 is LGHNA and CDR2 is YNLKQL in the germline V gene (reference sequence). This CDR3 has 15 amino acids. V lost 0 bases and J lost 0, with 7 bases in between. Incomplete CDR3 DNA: TGTGCCAGCAGCCAAGAGCAGATTAACCAAGAC. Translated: CASSQEQINQD. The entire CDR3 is CASSQEQINQDTQYF.

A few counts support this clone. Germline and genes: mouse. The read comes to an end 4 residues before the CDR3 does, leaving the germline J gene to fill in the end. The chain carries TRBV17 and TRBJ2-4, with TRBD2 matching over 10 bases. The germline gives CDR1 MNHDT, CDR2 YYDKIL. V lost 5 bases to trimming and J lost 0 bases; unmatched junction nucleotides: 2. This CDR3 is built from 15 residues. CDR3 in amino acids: CASSVWGGSQNTLYF. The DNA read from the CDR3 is TGTGCTAGCAGTGTCTGGGGGGGCAGTCAAAAC.

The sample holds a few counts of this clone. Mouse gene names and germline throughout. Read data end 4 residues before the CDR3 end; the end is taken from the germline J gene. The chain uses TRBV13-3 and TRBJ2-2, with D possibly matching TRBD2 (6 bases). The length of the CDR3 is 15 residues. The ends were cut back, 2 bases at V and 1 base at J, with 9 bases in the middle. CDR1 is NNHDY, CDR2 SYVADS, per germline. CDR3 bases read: TGTGCCAGCAGTGACTGGGGCCAAAACACCGGG. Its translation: CASSDWGQNTG. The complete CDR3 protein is CASSDWGQNTGQLYF.

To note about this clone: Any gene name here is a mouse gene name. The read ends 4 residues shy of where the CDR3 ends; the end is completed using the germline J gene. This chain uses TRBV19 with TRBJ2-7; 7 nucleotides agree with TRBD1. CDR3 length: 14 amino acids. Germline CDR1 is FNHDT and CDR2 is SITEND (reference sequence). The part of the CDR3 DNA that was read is TGTGCCAGCAGTATCCCCCAGGGACAGTAT. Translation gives CASSIPQGQY. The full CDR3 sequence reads CASSIPQGQYEQYF.

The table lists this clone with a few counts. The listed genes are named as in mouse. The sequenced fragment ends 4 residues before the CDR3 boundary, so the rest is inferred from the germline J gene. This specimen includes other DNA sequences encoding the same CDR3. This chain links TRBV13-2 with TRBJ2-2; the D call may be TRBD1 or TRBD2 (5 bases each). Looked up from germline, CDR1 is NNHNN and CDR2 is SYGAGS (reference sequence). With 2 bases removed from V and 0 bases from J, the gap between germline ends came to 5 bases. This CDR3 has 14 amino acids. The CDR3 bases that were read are TGTGCCAGCGGTGAGGGGGCAAACACCGGG. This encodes CASGEGANTG. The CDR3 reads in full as CASGEGANTGQLYF.

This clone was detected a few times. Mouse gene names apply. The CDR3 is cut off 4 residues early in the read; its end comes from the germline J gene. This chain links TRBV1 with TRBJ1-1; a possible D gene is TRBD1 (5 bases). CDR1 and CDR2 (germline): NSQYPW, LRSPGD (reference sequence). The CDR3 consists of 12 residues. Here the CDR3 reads CTCSAGQKEVFF. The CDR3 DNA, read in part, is TGCACCTGCAGTGCAGGACAGAAA.

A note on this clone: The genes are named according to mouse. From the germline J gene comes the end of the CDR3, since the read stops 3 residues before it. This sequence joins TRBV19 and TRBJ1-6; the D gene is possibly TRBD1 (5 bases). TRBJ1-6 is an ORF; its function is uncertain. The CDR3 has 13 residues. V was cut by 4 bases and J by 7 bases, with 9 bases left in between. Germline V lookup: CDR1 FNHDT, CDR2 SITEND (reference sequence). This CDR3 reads CASSAGRNSPLYF. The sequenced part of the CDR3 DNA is TGTGCCAGCAGTGCAGGGAGGAATTCGCCC.

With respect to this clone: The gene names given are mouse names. The CDR3 bases that were read are TGTGCCAGCAGCCCGACAGGGACCGGG. Its translation: CASSPTGTG. The full-length CDR3 reads as CASSPTGTGQLYF. The V and J genes are TRBV5 and TRBJ2-2; the match to TRBD1 covers 7 bases. Read coverage stops 4 residues before the CDR3 terminus; the germline J gene supplies the remainder. The CDR3 contains 13 residues. Germline-derived CDR1 and CDR2 are LGHNA and YNLKQL (reference sequence). Trimming cost V 4 bases and J 5 bases; bases outside gene matches: 1.

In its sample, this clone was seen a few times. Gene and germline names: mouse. The CDR3 here is CASSTGGGSPLYF. CDR3 DNA, as far as it was read: TGTGCCAGCAGTACAGGGGGCGGTTCGCCC. The chain has TRBV19 and TRBJ1-6, with TRBD1 matching over 8 bases. The sequence runs out 3 residues before the end of the CDR3; the remainder is reconstructed from the germline J gene. TRBJ1-6 is classed as an ORF, of uncertain function. Germline V gene sequence: CDR1 FNHDT, CDR2 SITEND (reference sequence). CDR3 length: 13 residues. V gave up 3 bases and J gave up 9 bases; unmatched junction bases: 2.

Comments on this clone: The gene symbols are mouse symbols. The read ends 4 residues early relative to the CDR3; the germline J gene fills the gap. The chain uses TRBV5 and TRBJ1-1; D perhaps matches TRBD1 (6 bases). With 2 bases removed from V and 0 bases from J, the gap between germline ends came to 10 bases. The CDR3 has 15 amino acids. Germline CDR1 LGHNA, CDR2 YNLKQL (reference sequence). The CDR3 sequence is CASSQKGTSNTEVFF. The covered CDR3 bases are TGTGCCAGCAGCCAAAAAGGGACATCAAACACA.

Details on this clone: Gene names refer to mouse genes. The CDR3 bases that were read are TGCACCTGCAGTGGCCGGGACAACTCCTAT. It encodes CTCSGRDNSY. The entire CDR3 is CTCSGRDNSYEQYF. The chain uses TRBV1 and TRBJ2-7; tentative D call: TRBD1 (6 bases). With the read ending 4 residues before the CDR3 end, the germline J gene is used to fill in that end. The CDR3 contains 14 residues. Trimming shortened V by 4 bases and J by 0 bases, and 10 bases separated the two germline ends. Germline V lookup: CDR1 NSQYPW, CDR2 LRSPGD (reference sequence).

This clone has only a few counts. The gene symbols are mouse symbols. The CDR3 sequence is CASSQARGGRSYEQYF. The CDR3 DNA, read in part, is TGTGCCAGCAGCCAAGCCCGTGGGGGGCGCTCCTAT. This chain joins TRBV5 and TRBJ2-7; the D gene is possibly TRBD2 (7 bases). Coverage ceases 4 residues before the CDR3 finishes, and the germline J gene fills in the end. The germline V and J ends were trimmed by 1 base and 0 bases, with 13 bases remaining between them. Germline V gene lookup returns CDR1 LGHNA and CDR2 YNLKQL (reference sequence). This CDR3 is built from 16 residues.

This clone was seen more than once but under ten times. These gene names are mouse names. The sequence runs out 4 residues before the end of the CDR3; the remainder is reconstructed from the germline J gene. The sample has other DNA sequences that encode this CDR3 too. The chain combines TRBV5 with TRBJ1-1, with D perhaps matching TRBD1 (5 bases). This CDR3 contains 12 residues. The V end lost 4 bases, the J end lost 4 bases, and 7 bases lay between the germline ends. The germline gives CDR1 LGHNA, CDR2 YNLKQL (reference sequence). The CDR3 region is CASSPDSTEVFF. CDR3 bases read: TGTGCCAGCAGCCCCGACAGCACA.

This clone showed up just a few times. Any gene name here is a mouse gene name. The CDR3 is CASTTGVDQDTQYF. CDR3 DNA (partial): TGTGCCAGCACCACAGGGGTGGACCAAGAC. The J gene is TRBJ2-5, the V gene TRBV19; 7 nucleotides agree with TRBD1. Read coverage stops 4 residues before the CDR3 terminus; the germline J gene supplies the remainder. The CDR3 contains 14 residues. Germline V gene data show CDR1 as FNHDT and CDR2 as SITEND (reference sequence). V lost 6 bases and J lost 1; bases outside the gene matches: 5.

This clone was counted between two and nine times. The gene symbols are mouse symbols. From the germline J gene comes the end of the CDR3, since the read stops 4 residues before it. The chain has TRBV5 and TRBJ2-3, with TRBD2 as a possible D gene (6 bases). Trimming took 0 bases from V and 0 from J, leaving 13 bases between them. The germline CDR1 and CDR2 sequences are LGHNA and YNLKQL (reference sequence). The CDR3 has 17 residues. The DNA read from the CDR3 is TGTGCCAGCAGCCAAGATGTTGGGGGATCTAGTGCAGAA. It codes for CASSQDVGGSSAE. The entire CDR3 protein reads CASSQDVGGSSAETLYF.

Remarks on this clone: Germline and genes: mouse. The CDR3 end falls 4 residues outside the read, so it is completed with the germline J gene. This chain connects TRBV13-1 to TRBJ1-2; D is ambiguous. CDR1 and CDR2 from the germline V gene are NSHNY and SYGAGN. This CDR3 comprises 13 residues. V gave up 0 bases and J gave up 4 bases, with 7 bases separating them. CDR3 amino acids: CASSDAQRSDYTF. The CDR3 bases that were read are TGTGCCAGCAGTGATGCCCAGCGCTCC.

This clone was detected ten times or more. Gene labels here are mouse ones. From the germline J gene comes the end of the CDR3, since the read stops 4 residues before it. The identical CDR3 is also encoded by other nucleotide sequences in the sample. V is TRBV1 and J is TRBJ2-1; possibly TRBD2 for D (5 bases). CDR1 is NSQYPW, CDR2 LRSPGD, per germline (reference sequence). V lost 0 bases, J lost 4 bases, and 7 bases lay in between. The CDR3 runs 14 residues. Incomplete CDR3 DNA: TGCACCTGCAGTGCAGATCTGGGATATGCT. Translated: CTCSADLGYA. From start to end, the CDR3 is CTCSADLGYAEQFF.

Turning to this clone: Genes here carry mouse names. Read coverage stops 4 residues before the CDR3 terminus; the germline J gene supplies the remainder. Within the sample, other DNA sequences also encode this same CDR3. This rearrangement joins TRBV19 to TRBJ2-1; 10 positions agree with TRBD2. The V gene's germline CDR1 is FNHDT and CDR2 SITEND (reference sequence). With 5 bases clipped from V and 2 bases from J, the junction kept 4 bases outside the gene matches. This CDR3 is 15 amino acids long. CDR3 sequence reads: CASSTGLGDYAEQFF. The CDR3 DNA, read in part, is TGTGCCAGCAGCACCGGACTGGGGGACTATGCT.

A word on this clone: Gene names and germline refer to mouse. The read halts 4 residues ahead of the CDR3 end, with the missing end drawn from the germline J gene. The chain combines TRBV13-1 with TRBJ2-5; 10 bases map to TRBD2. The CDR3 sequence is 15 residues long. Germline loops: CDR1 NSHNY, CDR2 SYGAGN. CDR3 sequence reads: CASSEKGLGLDTQYF. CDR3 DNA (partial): TGTGCCAGCAGTGAAAAGGGACTGGGGTTAGAC.

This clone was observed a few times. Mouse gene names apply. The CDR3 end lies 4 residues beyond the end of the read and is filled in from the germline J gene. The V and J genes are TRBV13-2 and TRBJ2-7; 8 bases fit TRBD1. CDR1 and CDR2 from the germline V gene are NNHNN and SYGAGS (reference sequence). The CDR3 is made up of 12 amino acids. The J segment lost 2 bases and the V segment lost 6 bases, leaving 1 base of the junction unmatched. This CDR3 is CASAGQAYEQYF. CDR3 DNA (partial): TGTGCCAGCGCGGGACAGGCCTAT.

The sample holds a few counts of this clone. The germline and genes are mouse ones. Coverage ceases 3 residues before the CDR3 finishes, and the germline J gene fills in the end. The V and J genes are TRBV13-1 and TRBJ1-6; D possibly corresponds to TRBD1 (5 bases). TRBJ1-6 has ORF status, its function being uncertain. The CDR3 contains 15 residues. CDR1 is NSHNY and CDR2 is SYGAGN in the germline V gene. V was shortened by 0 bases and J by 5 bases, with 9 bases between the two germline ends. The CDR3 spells CASSDVQTDNSPLYF. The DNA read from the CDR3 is TGTGCCAGCAGTGATGTCCAGACAGATAATTCGCCC.

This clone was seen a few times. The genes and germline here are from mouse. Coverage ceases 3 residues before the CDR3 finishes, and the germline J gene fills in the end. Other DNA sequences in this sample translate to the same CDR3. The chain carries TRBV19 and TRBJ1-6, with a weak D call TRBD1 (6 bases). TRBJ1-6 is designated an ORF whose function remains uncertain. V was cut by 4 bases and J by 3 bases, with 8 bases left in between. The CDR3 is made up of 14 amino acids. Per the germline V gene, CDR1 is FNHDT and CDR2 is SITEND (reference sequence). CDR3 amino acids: CASSRDIYNSPLYF. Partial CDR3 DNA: TGTGCCAGCAGTCGGGACATCTATAATTCGCCC.

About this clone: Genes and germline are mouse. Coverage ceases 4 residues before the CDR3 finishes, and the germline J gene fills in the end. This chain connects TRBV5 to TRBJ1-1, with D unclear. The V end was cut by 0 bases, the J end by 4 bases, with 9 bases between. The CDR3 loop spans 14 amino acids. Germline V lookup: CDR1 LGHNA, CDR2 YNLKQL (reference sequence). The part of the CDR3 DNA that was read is TGTGCCAGCAGCCAAGAGTCAGAAAGCACA. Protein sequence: CASSQESEST. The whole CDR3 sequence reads CASSQESESTEVFF.

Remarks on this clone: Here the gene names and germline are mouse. CDR3 loop: CASSPGTGGNSDYTF. CDR3 DNA, as far as it was read: TGTGCCAGCAGTCCCGGGACAGGGGGAAACTCC. This chain uses TRBV13-3 with TRBJ1-2, with TRBD1 identical over 11 bases. The DNA ends 4 residues before the CDR3 does, and the rest of the CDR3 is filled in from the germline J gene. V lost 4 bases, J lost 1 base, and 3 bases stayed unmatched. In germline, CDR1 is NNHDY, CDR2 SYVADS. CDR3 length: 15 amino acids.